This T cell receptor beta chain originates from a study of T cells in localized non-small cell lung cancer. This clone was observed a single time. Sequencing used immunoSEQ multiplex PCR; TCRdb keeps in-frame clones, though not all of them. Among about 24,000 clones listed, about 91% were seen once. V was cut by 8 bases and J by 6 bases, with 2 bases left in between. The germline CDR1 and CDR2 sequences are SGHTA and FQGNSA. The CDR3 runs 9 residues. The V call is TRBV7-2, the J call TRBJ2-1; D not resolved. The starting material was peripheral blood mononuclear cells, obtained before any cancer treatment. This receptor was identified in a woman aged 40 to 75 with stage III lung adenocarcinoma. The CDR3 loop is CASPNEQFF. The CDR3 nucleotides read TGTGCCAGCCCCAATGAGCAGTTCTTC.